This T cell receptor (beta chain) was sequenced in a study of cytomegalovirus exposure and HLA in healthy donors. This clone was observed a handful of times. The antigen is undetermined. PCR used 60 Vbeta primers and 13 Jbeta primers. Original processing notes: Unique TCR beta chains numbered around 80 million in a later analysis, with roughly 11 million shared. Using immunoSEQ multiplex PCR, the repertoire was profiled, and TCRdb retains in-frame clones only, with some absent. V, J and clone size were drawn from that table, and D and trimming were deduced from the DNA. This sample has 180,000 or so clones; about four fifths occur once, and the top ten carry around 2.6%. Trimming took off 6 bases at V and 0 bases at J, with 9 bases between the two ends. This CDR3 is built from 14 residues. Germline lookup yields CDR1 MNHNS and CDR2 SASEGT. Study-level points and caveats: Listed as cytomegalovirus-associated were 164 TCR beta chains. Many donors shared some public TCRs, even though most TCR sequences were rare.

Sample: PBMCs. V and J are TRBV6-1 and TRBJ1-5, with D perhaps matching TRBD1 (5 bases). The receptor's source is a female donor in good health and CMV-seronegative. In nucleotides, the CDR3 is TGTGCCAGCAGACAGGCCAGTAGCAATCAGCCCCAGCATTTT. Its protein product is CASRQASSNQPQHF.